This TCR beta chain derives from a study of T-cell reconstitution after alpha-beta-depleted transplantation in children. The library targeted TCRbeta and was prepared with unique molecular identifiers. TCRdb reanalysed the PCR reads using MiXCR and keeps one entry per CDR3 protein. Of 700,000 or so distinct CDR3 sequences in the sample, around 13% were seen once. The CDR3 runs to 14 residues. The V gene's germline CDR1 is SQVTM and CDR2 ANQGSEA. The J segment lost 5 bases and the V segment lost 5 bases, leaving 7 bases of the junction unmatched. Sequences were derived from PBMCs, sampled before TCRalphabeta/CD19-depleted stem cell transplant. The J gene is TRBJ1-4, the V gene TRBV29-1; the match to TRBD1 covers 8 bases. The clonotype originates from a girl aged 2 to 9 with congenital amegakaryocytic thrombocytopenia, due to receive a stem cell transplant. The CDR3: CSVFDRGANEKLFF. CDR3 nucleotide sequence: TGCAGCGTTTTTGACAGGGGCGCCAATGAAAAACTGTTTTTT.